This T cell receptor (beta chain) was found in a study of T cells in localized non-small cell lung cancer. Profiling relied on immunoSEQ multiplex PCR, and the TCRdb table lists in-frame clones only, not all of them. The table lists about 46,000 clones, around 86% of them singletons, with roughly 15% in the top ten. Remarks on this clone: Antigen unknown.

Overall study findings and caveats: Longer overall survival accompanied higher blood T cell density.

Trimming at V came to 4 bases and at J to 3 bases, leaving 13 bases not matched to a gene. Germline V CDR1 and CDR2: SGHRS, YFSETQ. The CDR3 spans 16 residues. This chain links TRBV5-1 with TRBJ2-7; 7 bases agree with TRBD1. The source of this sequence is a man aged 35-75 years with stage III lung adenocarcinoma. Here the sequenced sample was peripheral blood mononuclear cells, taken before any cancer treatment. CDR3 nucleotides: TGCGCCAGCAGCACCTACAGGGGTGGTATGGTCTACGAGCAGTACTTC. Residues: CASSTYRGGMVYEQYF.